This passage covers 27 T cell receptor beta chains from one sample sequenced in a study of blood T cell repertoires in COVID-19. Some clones are missing from TCRdb's copy, which holds only in-frame ones; the method was immunoSEQ multiplex PCR. The sample carries fewer than 200,000 clones, approximately 88% recorded once. Sequenced: peripheral blood. These receptors all stem from a woman of 80 years or more with active or convalescent COVID-19.

This CDR3 is CASSPGTGGGRRTEAFF. The DNA of the CDR3 is TGTGCCAGTAGCCCCGGGACAGGGGGCGGTAGGAGGACTGAAGCTTTCTTT. The chain links TRBV19 to TRBJ1-1; TRBD1 aligns across 12 bases. Germline CDR1 LNHDA, CDR2 SQIVND (reference sequence). V dropped 6 bases and J dropped 5; count of bases not matched to a gene: 13. The CDR3 length is 17 residues. Using reference TRBV19 and TRBJ1-1 for the parts outside the CDR3, the full variable domain is DGGITQSPKYLFRKEGQNVTLSCEQNLNHDAMYWYRQDPGQGLRLIYYSQIVNDFQKGDIAEGYSVSREKKESFPLTVTSAQKNPTAFYLCASSPGTGGGRRTEAFFGQGTRLTVV.

The V call is TRBV3-1 (or the pseudogene TRBV3-2), the J call TRBJ2-3, with 9 bases identical to TRBD2. This CDR3 spans 17 amino acids. Germline CDR1 LGHDT, CDR2 YNNKEL (reference sequence). Germline trimming cut 0 bases from V and 3 bases from J; bases unmatched to any gene: 7. Here the CDR3 reads CASSQDNSGGGTDTQYF. The CDR3 nucleotides read TGTGCCAGCAGCCAAGATAATAGCGGGGGTGGGACAGATACGCAGTATTTT.

This clone was seen at least ten times. The chain combines TRBV10-1 with TRBJ2-1; D is uncertain. Germline CDR1 reads WNHNN; CDR2 reads SYGVQD (reference sequence). CDR3 length equals 13 residues. V dropped 7 bases and J dropped 4 bases, with 11 bases sitting between them. CDR3 DNA: TGCGCCAGCACCATACTCCAATACAATGAGCAGTTCTTC. This translates into CASTILQYNEQFF.

The V and J genes are TRBV7-3 and TRBJ2-1, with no clear D. Germline values: CDR1 SGHTA, CDR2 FQGTGA. The CDR3 is 15 residues long. V lost 1 base to trimming and J lost 2 bases, with 9 bases between them. CDR3 nucleotide sequence: TGTGCCAGCAGCTTAATTGGTGGGCCCTACAATGAGCAGTTCTTC. This translates into CASSLIGGPYNEQFF.

The rearrangement uses TRBV6-2 or TRBV6-3 and TRBJ1-2; a possible D gene is TRBD1 (5 bases). The germline V gene has CDR1 MNHEY and CDR2 SVGEGT. V was cut by 0 bases and J by 4 bases, with 12 bases left in between. The CDR3 spans 15 residues. The CDR3 here is CASSYSVGGGYGYTF. The CDR3 DNA reads as TGTGCCAGCAGTTACTCGGTCGGGGGAGGCTATGGCTACACCTTC.

The chain employs TRBV3-1 (or the pseudogene TRBV3-2) and TRBJ2-2; unclear D gene. This CDR3 region has 12 residues. Germline CDR1 reads LGHDT; CDR2 reads YNNKEL (reference sequence). V shed 8 bases and J shed 3 bases, with 7 bases lying between them. The CDR3 nucleotides read TGTGCCAGCGGCCCGGACACCGGGGAGCTGTTTTTT. It codes for CASGPDTGELFF.

This clone occurred a few times. This chain links TRBV6-6 with TRBJ2-7; 8 bases line up with TRBD2. This CDR3 has 15 residues. Germline CDR1 is MNHNY and CDR2 is SVGAGI (reference sequence). Trimming cost V 6 bases and J 2 bases; bases outside gene matches: 9. Written as DNA, the CDR3 is TGTGCCAGCAGCAAAAGCGGGGGTACCACCTACGAGCAGTACTTC. Translating gives CASSKSGGTTYEQYF.

V and J are TRBV6-2 or TRBV6-3 and TRBJ2-1; 8 bases line up with TRBD1. This CDR3 has 17 amino acids. V shed 2 bases, J shed 6 bases, and the junction held 12 bases outside the gene matches. Germline V gene sequence: CDR1 MNHEY, CDR2 SVGEGT. For the CDR3, the DNA is TGTGCCAGCAGTTACCTAAACGGACAGGGAGGAAGCAATGAGCAGTTCTTC. This codes for CASSYLNGQGGSNEQFF.

The J gene is TRBJ2-7, the V gene TRBV7-8; D gene ambiguous. CDR3 length: 14 amino acids. The ends were cut back, 5 bases at V and 4 bases at J, with 15 bases in the middle. Germline lookup yields CDR1 SGHVS and CDR2 FQNEAQ. CDR3 sequence reads: CASSLDQKLYEQYF. CDR3 nucleotide sequence: TGTGCCAGCAGCCTAGACCAGAAATTATACGAGCAGTACTTC.

This chain connects TRBV5-4 to TRBJ2-5; 8 nucleotides agree with TRBD2. The V segment lost 4 bases and the J segment 5 bases; nucleotides outside the gene matches: 4. The germline V gene has CDR1 SGHNT and CDR2 YYREEE (reference sequence). The CDR3 is 13 amino acids. The CDR3 here is CASSPSSGETQYF. CDR3 DNA: TGTGCCAGCAGCCCGTCTAGCGGGGAGACCCAGTACTTC.

This rearrangement joins TRBV7-9 to TRBJ1-3; D is perhaps TRBD1 (6 bases). Trimming removed 3 bases at V and 0 bases at J, with 15 bases between. Germline CDR1 is SEHNR and CDR2 is FQNEAQ (reference sequence). This CDR3 spans 17 amino acids. The CDR3 sequence is CASSLWPGGRSGNTIYF. CDR3 nucleotide sequence: TGTGCCAGCAGCTTGTGGCCCGGGGGGCGCTCTGGAAACACCATATATTTT. Using reference TRBV7-9 and TRBJ1-3 for the parts outside the CDR3, the full variable domain is DTGVSQNPRHKITKRGQNVTFRCDPISEHNRLYWYRQTLGQGPEFLTYFQNEAQLEKSRLLSDRFSAERPKGSFSTLEIQRTEQGDSAMYLCASSLWPGGRSGNTIYFGEGSWLTVV.

The rearrangement joins TRBV3-1 (or the pseudogene TRBV3-2) to TRBJ2-7; 9 nucleotides line up with TRBD1. There are 15 residues in the CDR3. V was pared by 1 base and J by 5 bases, with 6 bases of the junction left unmatched. CDR1 LGHDT and CDR2 YNNKEL come from the germline V gene (reference sequence). The CDR3 DNA follows: TGTGCCAGCAGCCAAGCCGGGACAGGGCTCCACGAGCAGTACTTC. Translating it yields CASSQAGTGLHEQYF.

This clone was observed once. CDR3 amino acids: CASSFVRGQGVLAFF. The DNA for the CDR3 is TGTGCCAGCAGTTTCGTCCGGGGACAGGGTGTCTTAGCTTTCTTT. The rearrangement links TRBV6-2 or TRBV6-3 to TRBJ1-1; 9 bases map to TRBD1. The germline gives CDR1 MNHEY, CDR2 SVGEGT. The V and J ends lost 4 bases and 10 bases, in that order; junction bases with no gene match: 13. The length of the CDR3 is 15 residues.

Details on this clone: The same CDR3 arises from other DNA sequences in this sample as well. The chain recombines TRBV24-1 with TRBJ2-3; D gene ambiguous. Trimming took off 9 bases at V and 0 bases at J, with 6 bases between the two ends. Germline V gene lookup returns CDR1 KGHDR and CDR2 SFDVKD. CDR3 length equals 12 residues. This CDR3 is CATRSSTDTQYF. CDR3 DNA sequence: TGTGCCACCCGGTCCAGCACAGATACGCAGTATTTT.

V usage is TRBV29-1 and J usage is TRBJ2-6; D is possibly TRBD1 (5 bases). V lost 5 bases and J 0 bases, leaving 5 bases between the germline ends. Germline V CDR1 and CDR2: SQVTM, ANQGSEA. The CDR3 runs to 13 residues. CDR3 sequence: CSVQGSGANVLTF. In DNA form, the CDR3 reads TGCAGCGTTCAGGGCTCTGGGGCCAACGTCCTGACTTTC.

CDR3: CASSEETGTGQPQHF. CDR3 bases: TGTGCCAGCAGTGAGGAGACAGGGACAGGTCAGCCCCAGCATTTT. The chain links TRBV6-1 to TRBJ1-5, with TRBD1 matching over 8 bases. The CDR3 has 15 residues. The germline gives CDR1 MNHNS, CDR2 SASEGT. V gave up 3 bases and J gave up 6 bases; unmatched junction bases: 7.

V usage is TRBV9 and J usage is TRBJ2-5; possibly TRBD1 for D (5 bases). The CDR3 length is 15 residues. The V gene lost 3 bases and the J gene lost 4 bases, with 16 bases spanning the gap. CDR1 is SGDLS and CDR2 is YYNGEE in the germline V gene. The CDR3 sequence is CASSAGHMKGETQYF. In nucleotides, the CDR3 is TGTGCCAGCAGCGCCGGACATATGAAGGGAGAGACCCAGTACTTC.

The chain carries TRBV7-3 and TRBJ2-1; 12 nucleotides agree with TRBD2. Trimming cost V 2 bases and J 7 bases; bases outside gene matches: 3. This CDR3 region has 15 residues. Looked up from germline, CDR1 is SGHTA and CDR2 is FQGTGA. Written as DNA, the CDR3 is TGTGCCAGCAGCTTAGGACTAGCGGGGAATAATGAGCAGTTCTTC. The encoded protein is CASSLGLAGNNEQFF.

The genes are TRBV27 and TRBJ1-2; 7 bases align to TRBD1. The length of the CDR3 is 13 residues. V gave up 5 bases and J gave up 8 bases; unmatched junction bases: 8. Germline V gives CDR1 MNHEY, CDR2 SMNVEV (reference sequence). The CDR3, as DNA: TGTGCCAGCAGTCCTGGGACAGACCGAGGCTACACCTTC. This codes for CASSPGTDRGYTF.

On this clone itself: One end of the junction does not line up with germline, which may come from a read error. This chain joins TRBV7-2 and TRBJ2-1; 12 bases map to TRBD2. Germline assignment: CDR1 SGHTA and CDR2 FQGNSA. The CDR3 spans 15 residues. CDR3 sequence: CASSLAGGPANEQFF. DNA for the CDR3: TGTGCCAGCAGCCTAGCGGGGGGGCCGGCGAATGAGCAGTTCTTC.

The chain uses TRBV5-4 and TRBJ1-2; possible D gene TRBD1, 6 bases. The CDR3 covers 14 residues. Germline CDR1 is SGHNT and CDR2 is YYREEE (reference sequence). Between the trimmed V and J ends, which lost 0 bases and 5 bases, there was a span of 11 bases. Here the CDR3 DNA reads TGTGCCAGCAGCTTGGCAGGGGTAGAGTATGGCTACACCTTC. Its protein is CASSLAGVEYGYTF.

This clone turned up a few times. The gene calls are TRBV10-3 and TRBJ2-3, with 7 bases lining up with TRBD1. Trimming removed 6 bases from V and 1 base from J; junction bases left unmatched: 4. The V gene's germline CDR1 is ENHRY and CDR2 SYGVKD. This CDR3 is 14 amino acids long. The CDR3 region is CAIRSGTGTDTQYF. DNA of the CDR3: TGTGCCATCAGATCCGGGACAGGCACAGATACGCAGTATTTT.

This clone was detected only a few times. The chain has TRBV12-5 and TRBJ1-1; no firm D call. Germline CDR1 LGHNT, CDR2 FRNRAP. The CDR3 is 14 amino acids. Trimming removed 6 bases from V and 3 bases from J, with 14 bases in between. The CDR3 reads CASGLREQYTEAFF. The CDR3 DNA reads as TGTGCTAGTGGATTACGGGAACAGTACACTGAAGCTTTCTTT.

The DNA of the CDR3 is TGTGCCAGCAGCCTTAGACAACAGAACACTGAAGCTTTCTTT. Translation: CASSLRQQNTEAFF. This chain uses TRBV27 with TRBJ1-1; D gene ambiguous. The length of the CDR3 is 14 residues. Trimming took off 6 bases at V and 1 base at J, with 12 bases between the two ends. Germline V lookup: CDR1 MNHEY, CDR2 SMNVEV (reference sequence).

This rearrangement joins TRBV11-2 to TRBJ1-2, with 8 bases lining up with TRBD1. The CDR3 runs to 14 residues. V shed 5 bases and J 2 bases; nucleotides not matched to a gene: 4. From germline, CDR1 is SGHAT and CDR2 FQNNGV. CDR3 sequence: CASSTRTGNYGYTF. Here the CDR3 DNA reads TGTGCCAGCAGCACCCGGACAGGGAACTATGGCTACACCTTC. Supplemented by reference TRBV11-2 and TRBJ1-2, the full variable domain reads EAGVAQSPRYKIIEKRQSVAFWCNPISGHATLYWYQQILGQGPKLLIQFQNNGVVDDSQLPKDRFSAERLKGVDSTLKIQPAKLEDSAVYLCASSTRTGNYGYTFGSGTRLTVV.

The gene calls are TRBV10-3 and TRBJ2-7; TRBD1 is a possible D gene (7 bases). Per the germline V gene, CDR1 is ENHRY and CDR2 is SYGVKD. The CDR3 contains 14 residues. V was clipped by 6 bases and J by 6 bases, with 18 bases between them. In DNA form, the CDR3 reads TGTGCCATCAGGGAGGGCACAGGGGCGCTCGAGCAGTACTTC. Translation: CAIREGTGALEQYF.

The chain combines TRBV7-2 with TRBJ2-5; TRBD2 agrees at 9 bases. The CDR3 loop spans 14 amino acids. CDR1 is SGHTA and CDR2 is FQGNSA in the germline V gene. V was clipped by 7 bases and J by 3 bases; unmatched bases: 6. The CDR3, as DNA: TGTGCCAGCAAAGCGGGGGGCAAGGAAGAGACCCAGTACTTC. This codes for CASKAGGKEETQYF.